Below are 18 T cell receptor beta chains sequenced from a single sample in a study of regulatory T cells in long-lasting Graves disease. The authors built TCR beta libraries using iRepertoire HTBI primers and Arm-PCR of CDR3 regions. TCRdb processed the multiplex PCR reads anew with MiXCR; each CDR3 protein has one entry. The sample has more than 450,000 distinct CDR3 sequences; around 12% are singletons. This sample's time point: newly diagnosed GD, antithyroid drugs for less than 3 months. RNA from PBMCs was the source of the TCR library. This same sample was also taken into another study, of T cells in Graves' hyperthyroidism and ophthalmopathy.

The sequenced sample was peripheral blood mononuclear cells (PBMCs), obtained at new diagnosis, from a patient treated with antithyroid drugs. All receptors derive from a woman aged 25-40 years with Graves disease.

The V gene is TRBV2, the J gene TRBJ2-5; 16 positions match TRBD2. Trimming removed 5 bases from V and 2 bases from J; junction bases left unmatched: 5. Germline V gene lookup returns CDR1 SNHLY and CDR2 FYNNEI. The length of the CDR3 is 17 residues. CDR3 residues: CASSSGTSGRVQETQYF. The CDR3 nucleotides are TGTGCCAGCAGTTCCGGGACTAGCGGGAGGGTTCAAGAGACCCAGTACTTC.

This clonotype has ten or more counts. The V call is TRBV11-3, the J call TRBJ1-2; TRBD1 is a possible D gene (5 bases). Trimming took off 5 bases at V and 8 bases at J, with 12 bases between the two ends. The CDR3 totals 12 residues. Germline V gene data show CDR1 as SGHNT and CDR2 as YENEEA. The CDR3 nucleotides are TGTGCCAGCAGCGCCCGGACATCCGGCTACACCTTC. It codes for CASSARTSGYTF.

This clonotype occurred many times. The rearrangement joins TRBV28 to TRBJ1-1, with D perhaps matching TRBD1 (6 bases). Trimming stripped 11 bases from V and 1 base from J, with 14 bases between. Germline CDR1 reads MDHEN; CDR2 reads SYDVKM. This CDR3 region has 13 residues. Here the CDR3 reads CAARTGRNTEAFF. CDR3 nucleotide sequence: TGTGCCGCTCGAACAGGGAGGAACACTGAAGCTTTCTTT.

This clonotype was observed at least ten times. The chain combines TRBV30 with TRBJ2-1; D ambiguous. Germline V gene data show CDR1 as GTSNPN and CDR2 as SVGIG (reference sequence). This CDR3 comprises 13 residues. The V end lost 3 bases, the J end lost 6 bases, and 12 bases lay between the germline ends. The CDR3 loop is CAWRPLNGNEQFF. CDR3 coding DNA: TGTGCCTGGAGACCCTTGAATGGCAATGAGCAGTTCTTC. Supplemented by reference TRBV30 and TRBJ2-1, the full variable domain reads SQTIHQWPATLVQPVGSPLSLECTVEGTSNPNLYWYRQAAGRGLQLLFYSVGIGQISSEVPQNLSASRPQDRQFILSSKKLLLSDSGFYLCAWRPLNGNEQFFGPGTRLTVL.

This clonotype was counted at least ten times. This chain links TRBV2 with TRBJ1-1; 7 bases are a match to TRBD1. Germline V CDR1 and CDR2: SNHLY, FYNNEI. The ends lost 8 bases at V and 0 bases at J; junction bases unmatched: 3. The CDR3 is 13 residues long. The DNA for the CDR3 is TGTGCCAGCCACAGGGGCATGAACACTGAAGCTTTCTTT. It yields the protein CASHRGMNTEAFF.

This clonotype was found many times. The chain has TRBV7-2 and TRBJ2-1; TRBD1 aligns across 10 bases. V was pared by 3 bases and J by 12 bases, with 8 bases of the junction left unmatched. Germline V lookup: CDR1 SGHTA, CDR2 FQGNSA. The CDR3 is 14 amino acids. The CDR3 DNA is TGTGCCAGCAGCTTTGACCGACAGGGGGCATCGCAGTTCTTC. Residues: CASSFDRQGASQFF.

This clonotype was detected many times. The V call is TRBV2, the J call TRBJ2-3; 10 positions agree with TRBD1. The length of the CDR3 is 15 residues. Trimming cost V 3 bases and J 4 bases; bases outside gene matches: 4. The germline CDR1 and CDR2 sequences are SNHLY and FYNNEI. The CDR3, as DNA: TGTGCCAGCAGTGAGGGACAGGGGCCGGCAGATACGCAGTATTTT. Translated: CASSEGQGPADTQYF.

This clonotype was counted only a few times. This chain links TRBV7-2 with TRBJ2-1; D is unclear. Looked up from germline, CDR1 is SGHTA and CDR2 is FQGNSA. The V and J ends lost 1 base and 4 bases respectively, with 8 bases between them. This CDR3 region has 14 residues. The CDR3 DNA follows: TGTGCCAGCAGCTTAGAGGCGATTTACAATGAGCAGTTCTTC. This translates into CASSLEAIYNEQFF.

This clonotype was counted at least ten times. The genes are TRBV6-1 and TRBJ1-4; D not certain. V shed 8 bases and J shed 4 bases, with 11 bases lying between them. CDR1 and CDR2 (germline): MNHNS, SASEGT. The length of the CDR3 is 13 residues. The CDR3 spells CASRSTDNEKLFF. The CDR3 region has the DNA TGTGCCAGCCGGTCCACGGATAATGAAAAACTGTTTTTT.

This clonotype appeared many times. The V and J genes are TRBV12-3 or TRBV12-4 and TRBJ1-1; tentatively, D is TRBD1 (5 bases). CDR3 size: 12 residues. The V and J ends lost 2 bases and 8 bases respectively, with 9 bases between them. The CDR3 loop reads CASSLRQMEAFF. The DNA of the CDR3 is TGTGCCAGCAGTTTACGACAGATGGAAGCTTTCTTT.

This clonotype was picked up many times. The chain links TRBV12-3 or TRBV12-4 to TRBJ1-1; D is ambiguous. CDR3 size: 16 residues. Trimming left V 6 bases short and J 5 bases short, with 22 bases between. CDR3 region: CASRPSLKDRWTEAFF. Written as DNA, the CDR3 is TGTGCCAGCAGGCCCAGTTTAAAGGACCGATGGACTGAAGCTTTCTTT.

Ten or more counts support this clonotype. The CDR3 sequence: CASSLDFGVDTQYF. The CDR3 DNA sequence: TGTGCCAGCAGCTTAGATTTCGGGGTAGATACGCAGTATTTT. The chain recombines TRBV11-2 with TRBJ2-3; tentatively, D is TRBD2 (5 bases). Trimming took off 0 bases at V and 5 bases at J, with 9 bases between the two ends. Germline assignment: CDR1 SGHAT and CDR2 FQNNGV. The CDR3 is 14 residues long.

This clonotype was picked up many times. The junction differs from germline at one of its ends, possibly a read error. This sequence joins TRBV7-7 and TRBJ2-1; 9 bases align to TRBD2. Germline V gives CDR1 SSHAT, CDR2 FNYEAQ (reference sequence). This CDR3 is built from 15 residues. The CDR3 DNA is TGTGCTAGCAGCTTATTACTAGCGGGCTACAATGAGCAGTTCTTC. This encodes CASSLLLAGYNEQFF.

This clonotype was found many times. The CDR3 is CSASGGTVWVNSPLHF. The CDR3 DNA sequence: TGCAGTGCTAGCGGTGGGACAGTCTGGGTAAATTCACCCCTCCACTTT. The chain carries TRBV20-1 and TRBJ1-6, with 7 nucleotides matching TRBD1. The V gene's germline CDR1 is DFQATT and CDR2 SNEGSKA (reference sequence). The CDR3 extends over 16 amino acids. V was clipped by 3 bases and J by 7 bases; unmatched bases: 12.

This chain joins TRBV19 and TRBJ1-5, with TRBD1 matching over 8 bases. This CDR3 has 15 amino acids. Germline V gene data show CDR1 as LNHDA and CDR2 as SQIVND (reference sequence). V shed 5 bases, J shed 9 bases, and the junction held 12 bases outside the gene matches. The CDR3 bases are TGTGCCAGTAGTGACAGGGGAAGGGGGACGGCGCCCCAGCATTTT. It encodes CASSDRGRGTAPQHF.

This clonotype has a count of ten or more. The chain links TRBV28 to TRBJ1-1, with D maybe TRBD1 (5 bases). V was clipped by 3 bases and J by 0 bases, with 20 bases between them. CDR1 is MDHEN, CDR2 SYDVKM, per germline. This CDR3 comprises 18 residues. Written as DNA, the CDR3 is TGTGCCAGCAGTTTGGGGGGTATGGGGGGAAACTTGAACACTGAAGCTTTCTTT. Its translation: CASSLGGMGGNLNTEAFF.

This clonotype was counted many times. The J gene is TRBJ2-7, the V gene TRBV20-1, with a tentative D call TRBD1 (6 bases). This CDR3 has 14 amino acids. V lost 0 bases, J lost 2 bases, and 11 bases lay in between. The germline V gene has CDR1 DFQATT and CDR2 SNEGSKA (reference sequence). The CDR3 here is CSARDRDKTYEQYF. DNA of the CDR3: TGCAGTGCTAGAGATAGGGACAAGACCTACGAGCAGTACTTC.

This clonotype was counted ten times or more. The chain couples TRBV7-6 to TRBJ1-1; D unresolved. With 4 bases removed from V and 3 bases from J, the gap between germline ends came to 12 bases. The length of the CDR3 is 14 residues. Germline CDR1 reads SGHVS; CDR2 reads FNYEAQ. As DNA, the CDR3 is TGTGCCAGCAGCTCGCAGGAAAGGCACACTGAAGCTTTCTTT. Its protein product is CASSSQERHTEAFF. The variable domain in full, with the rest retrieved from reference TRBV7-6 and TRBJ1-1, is GAGVSQSPRYKVTKRGQDVALRCDPISGHVSLYWYRQALGQGPEFLTYFNYEAQQDKSGLPNDRFSAERPEGSISTLTIQRTEQRDSAMYRCASSSQERHTEAFFGQGTRLTVV.